This T cell receptor beta chain was captured in a study of OX40 agonist ivuxolimab in advanced cancers. Points from the study as a whole: The work left the antigen specificity of expanded peripheral T cells undetermined.

Note on this clone: Its antigen is not known.

Germline V gives CDR1 SQVTM, CDR2 ANQGSEA. The CDR3 extends over 13 amino acids. V lost 6 bases to trimming and J lost 3 bases; unmatched junction nucleotides: 4. Using immunoSEQ multiplex PCR, the repertoire was profiled, and TCRdb retains in-frame clones only, with some absent. Of roughly 100,000 clones in the sample, about 87% are singletons; the top ten hold just under 0.8%. The clonotype was recovered from an adult with an advanced solid tumor such as melanoma, head and neck, liver or kidney cancer. The material was CD4+ or CD8+ T cells sorted from blood, obtained in a trial of the OX40 agonist ivuxolimab. The rearrangement links TRBV29-1 to TRBJ1-1; 10 bases are shared with TRBD1. The CDR3 region has the DNA TGCAGCGTCGCAGGACAGGGGGACACTGAAGCTTTCTTT. Its translation is CSVAGQGDTEAFF.